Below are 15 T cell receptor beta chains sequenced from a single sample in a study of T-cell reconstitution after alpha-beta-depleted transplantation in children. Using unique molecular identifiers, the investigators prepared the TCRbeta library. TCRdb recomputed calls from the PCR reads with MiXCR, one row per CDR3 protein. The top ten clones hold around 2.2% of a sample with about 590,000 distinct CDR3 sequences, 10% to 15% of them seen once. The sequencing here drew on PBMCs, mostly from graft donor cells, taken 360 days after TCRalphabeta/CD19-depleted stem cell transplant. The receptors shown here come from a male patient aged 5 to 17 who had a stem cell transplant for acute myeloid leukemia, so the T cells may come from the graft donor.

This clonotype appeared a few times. The CDR3 sequence: CASSPRGQWGKHEQFF. CDR3 sequence (DNA): TGTGCCAGCAGCCCTAGGGGGCAGTGGGGAAAACATGAGCAGTTCTTC. The chain employs TRBV7-6 and TRBJ2-1; 7 bases fit TRBD1. V dropped 5 bases and J dropped 8; count of bases not matched to a gene: 15. CDR1 is SGHVS and CDR2 is FNYEAQ in the germline V gene. This CDR3 spans 16 amino acids.

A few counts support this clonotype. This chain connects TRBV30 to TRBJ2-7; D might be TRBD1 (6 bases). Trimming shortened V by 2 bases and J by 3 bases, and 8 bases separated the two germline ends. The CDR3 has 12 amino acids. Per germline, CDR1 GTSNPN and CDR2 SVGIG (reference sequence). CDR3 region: CAWSLDSYEQYF. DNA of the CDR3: TGTGCCTGGAGTTTGGACAGCTACGAGCAGTACTTC.

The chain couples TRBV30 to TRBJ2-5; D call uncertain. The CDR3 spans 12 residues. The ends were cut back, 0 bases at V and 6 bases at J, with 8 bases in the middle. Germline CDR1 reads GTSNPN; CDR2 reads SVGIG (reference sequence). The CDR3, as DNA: TGTGCCTGGAGTGTAGCAGGACAGACCCAGTACTTC. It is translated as CAWSVAGQTQYF.

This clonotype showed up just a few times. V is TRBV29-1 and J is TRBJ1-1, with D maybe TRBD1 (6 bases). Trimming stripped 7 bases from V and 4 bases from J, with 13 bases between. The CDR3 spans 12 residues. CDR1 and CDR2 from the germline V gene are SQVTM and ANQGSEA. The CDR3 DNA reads TGCAGCGCCCTAGGCAGGGGCACTGAAGCTTTCTTT. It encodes CSALGRGTEAFF. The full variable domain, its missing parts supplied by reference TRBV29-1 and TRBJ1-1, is SAVISQKPSRDICQRGTSLTIQCQVDSQVTMMFWYRQQPGQSLTLIATANQGSEATYESGFVIDKFPISRPNLTFSTLTVSNMSPEDSSIYLCSALGRGTEAFFGQGTRLTVV.

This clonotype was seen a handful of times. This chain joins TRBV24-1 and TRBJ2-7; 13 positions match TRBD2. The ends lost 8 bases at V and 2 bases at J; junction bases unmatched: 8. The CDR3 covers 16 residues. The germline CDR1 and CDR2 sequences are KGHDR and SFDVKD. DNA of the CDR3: TGTGCCACCACCCCGGGACTAGCGGGACCAGCCTACGAGCAGTACTTC. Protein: CATTPGLAGPAYEQYF.

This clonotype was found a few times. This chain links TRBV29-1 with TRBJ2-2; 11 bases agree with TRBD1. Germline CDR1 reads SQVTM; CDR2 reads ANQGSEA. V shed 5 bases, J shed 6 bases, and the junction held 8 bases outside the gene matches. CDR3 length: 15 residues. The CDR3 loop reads CSVYRTGGVPGELFF. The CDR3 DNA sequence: TGCAGCGTTTACCGGACAGGGGGCGTTCCCGGGGAGCTGTTTTTT.

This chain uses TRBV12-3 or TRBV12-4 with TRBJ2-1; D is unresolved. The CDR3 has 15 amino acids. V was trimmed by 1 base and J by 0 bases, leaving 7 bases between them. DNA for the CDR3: TGTGCCAGCAGTTTAGGACCCCCCTCCTACAATGAGCAGTTCTTC. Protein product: CASSLGPPSYNEQFF.

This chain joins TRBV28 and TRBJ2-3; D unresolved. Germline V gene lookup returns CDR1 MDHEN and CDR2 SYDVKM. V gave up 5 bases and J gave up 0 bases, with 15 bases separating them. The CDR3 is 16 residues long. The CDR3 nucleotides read TGTGCCAGCAGTCTCGAGCGCCCAACTAGCACAGATACGCAGTATTTT. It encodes CASSLERPTSTDTQYF.

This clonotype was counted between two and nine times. CDR3 DNA sequence: TGTGCCAGCAGCGTAGCCAATCCCGGACTAGCGGGGCAAGAGACCCAGTACTTC. As protein: CASSVANPGLAGQETQYF. The J gene is TRBJ2-5, the V gene TRBV9, with TRBD2 matching 12 bases. CDR3 length equals 18 residues. The germline gives CDR1 SGDLS, CDR2 YYNGEE. After removal of 0 bases from V and 2 bases from J, the junction contained 8 bases not matched to a gene.

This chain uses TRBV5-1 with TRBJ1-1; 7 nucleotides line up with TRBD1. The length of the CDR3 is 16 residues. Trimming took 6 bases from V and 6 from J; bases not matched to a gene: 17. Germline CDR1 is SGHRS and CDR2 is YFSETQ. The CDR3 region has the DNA TGCGCCAGCACCGTGTATGGTGGCAGGGGGTTGTCTGAAGCTTTCTTT. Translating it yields CASTVYGGRGLSEAFF. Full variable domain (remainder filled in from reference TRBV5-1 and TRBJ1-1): KAGVTQTPRYLIKTRGQQVTLSCSPISGHRSVSWYQQTPGQGLQFLFEYFSETQRNKGNFPGRFSGRQFSNSRSEMNVSTLELGDSALYLCASTVYGGRGLSEAFFGQGTRLTVV.

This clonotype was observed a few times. Here the CDR3 reads CALSKPARRTEAFF. The DNA of the CDR3 is TGTGCCCTATCAAAGCCGGCGCGGAGGACTGAAGCTTTCTTT. V usage is TRBV28 and J usage is TRBJ1-1; D is uncertain. The V end was cut by 11 bases, the J end by 5 bases, with 21 bases between. Germline V gene data show CDR1 as MDHEN and CDR2 as SYDVKM. The CDR3 covers 14 residues.

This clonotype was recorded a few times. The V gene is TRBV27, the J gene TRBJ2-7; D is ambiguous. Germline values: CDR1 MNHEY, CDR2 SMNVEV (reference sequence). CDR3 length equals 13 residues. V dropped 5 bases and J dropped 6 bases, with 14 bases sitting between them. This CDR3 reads CASSRTTLFEQYF. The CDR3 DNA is TGTGCCAGCAGTCGCACGACTCTGTTCGAGCAGTACTTC.

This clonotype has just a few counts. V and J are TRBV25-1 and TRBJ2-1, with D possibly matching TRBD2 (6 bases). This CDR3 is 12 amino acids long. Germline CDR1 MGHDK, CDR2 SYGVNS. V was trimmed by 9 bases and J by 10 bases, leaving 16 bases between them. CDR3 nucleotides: TGTGCCAGTCGGGAGCTCGGAAGCGAGCAGTTCTTC. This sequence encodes CASRELGSEQFF.

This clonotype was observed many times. The CDR3 protein is CSASGEVETQYF. As DNA, the CDR3 is TGCAGTGCTAGCGGGGAGGTAGAGACCCAGTACTTC. The chain combines TRBV20-1 with TRBJ2-5; possible D gene TRBD2, 6 bases. Trimming removed 3 bases from V and 4 bases from J, with 9 bases in between. This CDR3 is 12 amino acids long. Germline V gene sequence: CDR1 DFQATT, CDR2 SNEGSKA (reference sequence).

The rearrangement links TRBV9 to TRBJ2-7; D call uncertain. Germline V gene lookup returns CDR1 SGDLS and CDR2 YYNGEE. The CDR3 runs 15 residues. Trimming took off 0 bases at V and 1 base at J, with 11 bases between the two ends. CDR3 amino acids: CASSVEGTSSYEQYF. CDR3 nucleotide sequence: TGTGCCAGCAGCGTAGAGGGTACTTCTTCCTACGAGCAGTACTTC.